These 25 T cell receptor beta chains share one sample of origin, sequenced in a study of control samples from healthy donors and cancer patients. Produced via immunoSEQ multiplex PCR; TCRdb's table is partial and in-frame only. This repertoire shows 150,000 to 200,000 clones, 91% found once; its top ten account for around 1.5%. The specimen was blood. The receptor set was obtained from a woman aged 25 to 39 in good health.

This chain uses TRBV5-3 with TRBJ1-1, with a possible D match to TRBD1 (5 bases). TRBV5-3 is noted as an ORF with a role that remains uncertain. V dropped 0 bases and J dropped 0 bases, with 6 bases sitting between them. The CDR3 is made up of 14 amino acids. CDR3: CARSLGQMNTEAFF. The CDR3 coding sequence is TGTGCCAGAAGCTTGGGACAGATGAACACTGAAGCTTTCTTT.

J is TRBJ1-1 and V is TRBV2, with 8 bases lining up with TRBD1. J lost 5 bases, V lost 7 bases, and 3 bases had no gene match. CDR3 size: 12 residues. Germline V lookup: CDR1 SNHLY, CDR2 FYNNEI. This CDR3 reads CASNRGGTEAFF. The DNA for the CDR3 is TGTGCCAGCAACAGGGGGGGAACTGAAGCTTTCTTT.

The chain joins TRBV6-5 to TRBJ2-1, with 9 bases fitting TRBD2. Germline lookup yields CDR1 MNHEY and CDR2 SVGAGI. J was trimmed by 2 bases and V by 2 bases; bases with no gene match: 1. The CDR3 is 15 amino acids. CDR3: CASSYASGAYNEQFF. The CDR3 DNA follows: TGTGCCAGCAGTTACGCTAGCGGGGCCTACAATGAGCAGTTCTTC.

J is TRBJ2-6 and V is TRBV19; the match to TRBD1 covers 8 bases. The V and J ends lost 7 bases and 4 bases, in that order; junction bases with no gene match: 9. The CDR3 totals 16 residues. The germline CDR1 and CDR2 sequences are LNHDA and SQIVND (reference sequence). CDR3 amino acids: CASNGQGARGANVLTF. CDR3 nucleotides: TGTGCCAGTAACGGGCAGGGGGCGCGAGGGGCCAACGTCCTGACTTTC.

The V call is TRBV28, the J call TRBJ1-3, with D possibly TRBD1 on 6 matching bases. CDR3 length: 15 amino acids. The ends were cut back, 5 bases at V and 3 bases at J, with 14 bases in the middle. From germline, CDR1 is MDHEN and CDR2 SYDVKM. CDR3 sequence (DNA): TGTGCCAGCAGTGCCGGGACAATTATTGGAAACACCATATATTTT. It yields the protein CASSAGTIIGNTIYF. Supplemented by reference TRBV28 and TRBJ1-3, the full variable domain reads DVKVTQSSRYLVKRTGEKVFLECVQDMDHENMFWYRQDPGLGLRLIYFSYDVKMKEKGDIPEGYSVSREKKERFSLILESASTNQTSMYLCASSAGTIIGNTIYFGEGSWLTVV.

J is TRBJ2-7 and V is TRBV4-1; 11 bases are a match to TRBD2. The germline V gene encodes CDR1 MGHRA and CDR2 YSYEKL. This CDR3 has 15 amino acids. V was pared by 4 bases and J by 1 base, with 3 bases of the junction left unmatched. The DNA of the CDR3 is TGCGCCAGCAGCCGACTAGCGGGGAAATCCTACGAGCAGTACTTC. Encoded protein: CASSRLAGKSYEQYF.

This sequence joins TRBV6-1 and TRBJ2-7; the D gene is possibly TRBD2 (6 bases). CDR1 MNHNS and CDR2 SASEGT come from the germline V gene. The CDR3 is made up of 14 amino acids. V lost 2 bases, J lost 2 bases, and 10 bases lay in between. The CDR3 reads CASSETGEAYEQYF. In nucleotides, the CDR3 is TGTGCCAGCAGTGAAACGGGGGAGGCCTACGAGCAGTACTTC.

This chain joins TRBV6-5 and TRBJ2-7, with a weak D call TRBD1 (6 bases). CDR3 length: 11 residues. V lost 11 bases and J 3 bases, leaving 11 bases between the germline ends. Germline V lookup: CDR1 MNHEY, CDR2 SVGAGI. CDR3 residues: CACDRYYEQYF. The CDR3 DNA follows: TGTGCCTGCGACAGGTACTACGAGCAGTACTTC.

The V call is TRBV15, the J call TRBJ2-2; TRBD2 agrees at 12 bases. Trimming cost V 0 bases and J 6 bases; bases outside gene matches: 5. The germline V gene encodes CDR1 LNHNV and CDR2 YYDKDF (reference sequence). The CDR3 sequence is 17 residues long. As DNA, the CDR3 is TGTGCCACCAGCAGAGATCCGAGACTAGCGGGGGCCGGGGAGCTGTTTTTT. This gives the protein CATSRDPRLAGAGELFF.

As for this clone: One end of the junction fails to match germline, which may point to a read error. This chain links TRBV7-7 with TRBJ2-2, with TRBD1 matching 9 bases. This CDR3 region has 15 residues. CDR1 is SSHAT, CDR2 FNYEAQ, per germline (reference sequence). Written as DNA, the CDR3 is TGTGCTAGCAGCCCCGGACAGGGGACCACCGGGGAGCTGTTTTTT. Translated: CASSPGQGTTGELFF.

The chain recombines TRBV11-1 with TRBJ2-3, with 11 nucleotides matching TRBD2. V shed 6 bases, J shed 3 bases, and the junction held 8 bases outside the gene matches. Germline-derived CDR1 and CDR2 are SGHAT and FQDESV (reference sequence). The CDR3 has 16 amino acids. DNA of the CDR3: TGTGCCAGCAGTCCCACTAGCGGGAGTCGTACAGATACGCAGTATTTT. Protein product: CASSPTSGSRTDTQYF.

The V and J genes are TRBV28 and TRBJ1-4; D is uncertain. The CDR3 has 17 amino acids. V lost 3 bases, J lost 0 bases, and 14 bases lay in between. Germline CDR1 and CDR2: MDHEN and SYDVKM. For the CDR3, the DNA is TGTGCCAGCAGTTTGAGGTACACCCTTGCAACTAATGAAAAACTGTTTTTT. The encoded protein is CASSLRYTLATNEKLFF.

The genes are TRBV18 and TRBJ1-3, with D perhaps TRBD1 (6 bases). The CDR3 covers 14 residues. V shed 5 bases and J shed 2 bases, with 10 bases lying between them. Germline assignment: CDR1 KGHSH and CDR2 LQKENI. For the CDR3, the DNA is TGTGCCAGCTCATCACAGGGACCTGGAAACACCATATATTTT. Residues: CASSSQGPGNTIYF.

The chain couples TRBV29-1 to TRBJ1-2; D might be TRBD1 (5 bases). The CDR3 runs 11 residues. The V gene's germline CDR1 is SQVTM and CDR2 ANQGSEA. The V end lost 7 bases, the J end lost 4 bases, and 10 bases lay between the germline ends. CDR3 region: CSAQGTYGYTF. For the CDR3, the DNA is TGCAGCGCCCAGGGTACCTATGGCTACACCTTC.

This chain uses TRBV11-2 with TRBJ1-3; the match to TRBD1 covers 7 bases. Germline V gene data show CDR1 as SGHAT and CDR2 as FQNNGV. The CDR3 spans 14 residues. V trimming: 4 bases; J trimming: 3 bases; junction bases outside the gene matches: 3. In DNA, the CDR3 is TGTGCCAGCAGCTCCGACAGGGTTGGAAACACCATATATTTT. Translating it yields CASSSDRVGNTIYF.

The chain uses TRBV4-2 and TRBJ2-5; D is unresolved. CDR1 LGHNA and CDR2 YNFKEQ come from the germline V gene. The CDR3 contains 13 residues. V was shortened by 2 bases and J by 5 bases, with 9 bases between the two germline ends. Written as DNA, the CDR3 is TGTGCCAGCAGCCAATTAGTGGGCGAGACCCAGTACTTC. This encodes CASSQLVGETQYF.

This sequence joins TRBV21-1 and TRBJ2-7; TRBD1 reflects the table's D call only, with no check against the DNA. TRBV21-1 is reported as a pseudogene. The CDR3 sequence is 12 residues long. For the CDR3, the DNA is TGTGCCAGCAGCCGACAGGCCTACGAGCAGTACTTC. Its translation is CASSRQAYEQYF.

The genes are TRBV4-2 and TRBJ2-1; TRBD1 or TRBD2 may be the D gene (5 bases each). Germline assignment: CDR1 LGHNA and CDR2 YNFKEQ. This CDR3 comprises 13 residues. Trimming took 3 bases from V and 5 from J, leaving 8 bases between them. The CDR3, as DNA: TGTGCCAGCAGCCAGGGACGTAACAATGAGCAGTTCTTC. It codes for CASSQGRNNEQFF.

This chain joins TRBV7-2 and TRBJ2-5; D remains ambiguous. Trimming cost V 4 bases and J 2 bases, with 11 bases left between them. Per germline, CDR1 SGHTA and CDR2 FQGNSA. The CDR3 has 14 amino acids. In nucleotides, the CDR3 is TGTGCCAGCAGCTCGGTCAGTCTACAAGAGACCCAGTACTTC. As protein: CASSSVSLQETQYF.

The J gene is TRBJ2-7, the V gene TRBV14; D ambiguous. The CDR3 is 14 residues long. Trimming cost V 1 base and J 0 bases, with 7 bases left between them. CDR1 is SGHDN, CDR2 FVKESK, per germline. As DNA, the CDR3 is TGTGCCAGCAGCCAAGCCAGGAGCTCCTACGAGCAGTACTTC. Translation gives CASSQARSSYEQYF.

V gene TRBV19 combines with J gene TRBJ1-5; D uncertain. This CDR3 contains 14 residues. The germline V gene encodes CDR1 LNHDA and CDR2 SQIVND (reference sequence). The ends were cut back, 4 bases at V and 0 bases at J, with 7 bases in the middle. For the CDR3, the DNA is TGTGCCAGTAGTACCGGACGTAGCAATCAGCCCCAGCATTTT. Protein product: CASSTGRSNQPQHF.

The CDR3 DNA sequence: TGTGCCTGGACCACATCCGGGACAGGGGGGACTGAAGCTTTCTTT. Its translation: CAWTTSGTGGTEAFF. The rearrangement links TRBV30 to TRBJ1-1; 11 bases fit TRBD1. The germline gives CDR1 GTSNPN, CDR2 SVGIG (reference sequence). The length of the CDR3 is 15 residues. With V trimmed by 4 bases and J by 5 bases, 9 bases remained unmatched.

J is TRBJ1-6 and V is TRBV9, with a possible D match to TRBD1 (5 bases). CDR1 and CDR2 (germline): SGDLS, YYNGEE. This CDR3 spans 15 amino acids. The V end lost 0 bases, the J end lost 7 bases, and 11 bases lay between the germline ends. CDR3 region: CASSVESRANSPLHF. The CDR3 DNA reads TGTGCCAGCAGCGTAGAGAGCAGGGCCAATTCACCCCTCCACTTT.

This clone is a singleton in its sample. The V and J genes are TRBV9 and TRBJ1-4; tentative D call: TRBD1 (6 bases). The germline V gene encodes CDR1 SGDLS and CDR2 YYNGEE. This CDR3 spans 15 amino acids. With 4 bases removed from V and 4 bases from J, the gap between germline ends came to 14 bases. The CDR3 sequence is CASSPRQDINEKLFF. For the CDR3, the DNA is TGTGCCAGCAGCCCGAGACAGGACATTAATGAAAAACTGTTTTTT. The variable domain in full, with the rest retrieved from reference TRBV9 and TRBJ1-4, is DSGVTQTPKHLITATGQRVTLRCSPRSGDLSVYWYQQSLDQGLQFLIQYYNGEERAKGNILERFSAQQFPDLHSELNLSSLELGDSALYFCASSPRQDINEKLFFGSGTQLSVL.

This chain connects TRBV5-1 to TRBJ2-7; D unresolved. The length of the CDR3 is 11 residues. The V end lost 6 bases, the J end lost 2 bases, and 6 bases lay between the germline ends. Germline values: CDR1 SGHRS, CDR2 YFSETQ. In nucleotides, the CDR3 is TGCGCCAGCAAGGACGCCTACGAGCAGTACTTC. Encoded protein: CASKDAYEQYF. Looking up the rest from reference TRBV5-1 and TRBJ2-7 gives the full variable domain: KAGVTQTPRYLIKTRGQQVTLSCSPISGHRSVSWYQQTPGQGLQFLFEYFSETQRNKGNFPGRFSGRQFSNSRSEMNVSTLELGDSALYLCASKDAYEQYFGPGTRLTVT.